This TCR beta chain was captured by sequencing in a study of CD8 T cells in ankylosing spondylitis. The study's findings and limits: With a CD8+ phenotype, disease-linked clones were relatively rare in peripheral blood. Earlier reports found some motif variants in synovial fluid and blood in reactive arthritis. The study identified a TCR beta motif of roughly eight highly homologous variants that appeared characteristic of ankylosing spondylitis blood. Disease-linked clones were reportedly significantly enriched in matched ankylosing spondylitis synovial fluid.

The authors made TCR beta libraries by quantitative 5'-RACE with molecular barcodes. MiXCR, run by TCRdb on the 5' RACE reads, gives a single entry per CDR3 protein. Of roughly 350,000 distinct CDR3 sequences listed, 8% were seen once; the top ten hold more than 12%. Regarding this clonotype: Its antigen is not known.

Sequencing was carried out using blood, either unsorted or a sorted T cell fraction (not recorded which). This clonotype originated in a male donor with ankylosing spondylitis.

The CDR3 DNA follows: TGTGCCACCAGCAGAGATCTCGGCAACGGGCCTGAAGCTTTCTTT. Translated: CATSRDLGNGPEAFF. The rearrangement joins TRBV15 to TRBJ1-1; D unresolved. The germline gives CDR1 LNHNV, CDR2 YYDKDF (reference sequence). Trimming stripped 0 bases from V and 6 bases from J, with 14 bases between. This CDR3 is built from 15 residues. The full variable domain, in which reference TRBV15 and TRBJ1-1 provide the parts outside the CDR3, is DAMVIQNPRYQVTQFGKPVTLSCSQTLNHNVMYWYQQKSSQAPKLLFHYYDKDFNNEADTPDNFQSRRPNTSFCFLDIRSPGLGDTAMYLCATSRDLGNGPEAFFGQGTRLTVV.